This T cell receptor beta chain originates from a study of CXCR3-negative and CXCR3-positive naive CD8 T cells. Study-wide results and caveats: Naive subsets had comparable surface CD5, so TRB CDR3 properties gauged TCR strength. More hydrophobic TRB CDR3s occurred in CXCR3-positive than in CXCR3-negative naive cells. Both of the naive subsets showed about the same high diversity, but memory CD8+ cells had much less. Within a donor, both naive subsets shared TRBV-TRBJ usage, unlike memory cells.

As concerns this clonotype: Its specificity is unknown.

Each TRB cDNA library was prepared by 5' RACE (with UMI labels). TCRdb reanalyzed the 5' RACE reads and collapses them to one entry per CDR3 protein, without DNA. The sample is made up of about 6,800 distinct CDR3 sequences, and the top ten hold roughly 1.4% of it. Each CD8+ T cell subset was sorted in triplicate, 300,000 cells each. Germline V CDR1 and CDR2: SQVTM, ANQGSEA. The CDR3 contains 14 residues. The clonotype originates from a human donor in good health. Some clones in this sample may be carry-over from other donors' samples. The chain employs TRBV29-1 and TRBJ1-2; TCRdb proposes TRBD1, but this gene call is untestable without DNA. Sample: naive CXCR3+ CD8+ T cells from blood. Subset reported: CD45RO-CCR7+CD27+CD95- naive CD8+ T cells expressing CXCR3 (TNR3+). CDR3 in amino acids: CSVERTGENYGYTF.